The sequence of this T cell receptor beta chain was determined in a study of cytomegalovirus exposure and HLA in healthy donors. Only in-frame clones appear in the TCRdb table, and some are missing; sequencing was by immunoSEQ multiplex PCR. The data contain 120,000 to 150,000 clones, roughly 87% of them singletons. Trimming cost V 5 bases and J 0 bases; bases outside gene matches: 6. The CDR3 has 16 residues. The germline V gene has CDR1 SGHRS and CDR2 YFSETQ. Separate from the 666-subject first cohort was the roughly 130-subject validation cohort, to which the donors belonged. The chain uses TRBV5-1 and TRBJ2-3, with 10 bases fitting TRBD2. The TCR comes from a man in his late teens or twenties in good health and CMV-seropositive. What was sequenced was PBMCs. This CDR3 is CASRQTSGHSTDTQYF. The CDR3 bases are TGCGCCAGCAGGCAGACTAGCGGGCATAGCACAGATACGCAGTATTTT.